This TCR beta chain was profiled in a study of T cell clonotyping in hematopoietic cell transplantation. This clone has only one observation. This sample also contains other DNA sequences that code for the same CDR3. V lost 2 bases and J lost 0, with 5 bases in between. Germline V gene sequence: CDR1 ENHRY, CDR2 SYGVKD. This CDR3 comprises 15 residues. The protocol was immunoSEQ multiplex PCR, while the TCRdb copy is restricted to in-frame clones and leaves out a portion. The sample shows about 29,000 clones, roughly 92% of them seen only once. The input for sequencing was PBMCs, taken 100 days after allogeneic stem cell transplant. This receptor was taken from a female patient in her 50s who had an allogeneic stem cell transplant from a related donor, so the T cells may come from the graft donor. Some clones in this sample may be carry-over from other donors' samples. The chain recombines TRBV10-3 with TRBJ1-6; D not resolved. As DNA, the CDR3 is TGTGCCATCAGTGAGCGGAGCTCCTATAATTCACCCCTCCACTTT. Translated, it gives CAISERSSYNSPLHF.